This T cell receptor (beta chain) was identified during a study of cytomegalovirus exposure and HLA in healthy donors. Germline values: CDR1 MGHDK, CDR2 SYGVNS. The germline V and J ends were trimmed by 8 bases and 0 bases, with 13 bases remaining between them. The CDR3 loop spans 15 amino acids. PCR was performed using 60 Vbeta and 13 Jbeta primers. Method: immunoSEQ multiplex PCR; TCRdb's copy keeps in-frame clones and lacks some. The table records 200,000 to 250,000 clones, approximately 90% of them present only once. The sample consisted of PBMCs. This TCR was sampled from a young woman in good health and CMV-seronegative. V usage is TRBV25-1 and J usage is TRBJ2-2; maybe TRBD1 (5 bases). The CDR3 DNA reads as TGTGCCAGCCGAGACAGAGTCGCGAACACCGGGGAGCTGTTTTTT. Its translation is CASRDRVANTGELFF. Filled out from reference TRBV25-1 and TRBJ2-2, the complete variable domain reads EADIYQTPRYLVIGTGKKITLECSQTMGHDKMYWYQQDPGMELHLIHYSYGVNSTEKGDLSSESTVSRIRTEHFPLTLESARPSHTSQYLCASRDRVANTGELFFGEGSRLTVL.